These 27 T cell receptor beta chains were all obtained from the same sample, sequenced in a study of blood T cell repertoires in COVID-19 (dated by TCRdb to the early 2020s). Library preparation employed the immunoSEQ multiplex PCR assay. TCRdb provides this immuneACCESS table in a form limited to in-frame rearrangements. Some clones are lacking; in checked studies, under half of them reflect an unresolved V gene, and why the rest are absent is not known. The sample table contains roughly 350,000 clones; only one count was recorded for roughly 90% of them. The ten largest clones represent about 18% of the sample. Sequencing was performed on PBMCs or T cells enriched from blood (not recorded which). All receptors come from a woman aged 25 to 45 who had recovered from COVID-19.

The genes are TRBV7-3 and TRBJ1-1; TRBD1 might be the D (6 bases). The germline gives CDR1 SGHTA, CDR2 FQGTGA. The CDR3 is 14 amino acids. The germline V and J ends were trimmed by 5 bases and 6 bases, with 16 bases remaining between them. The CDR3 spells CASSPNKQGPEAFF. The CDR3 DNA sequence: TGTGCCAGCAGCCCAAATAAACAGGGCCCTGAAGCTTTCTTT. The full variable domain, with the rest looked up from reference TRBV7-3 and TRBJ1-1, is GAGVSQTPSNKVTEKGKYVELRCDPISGHTALYWYRQSLGQGPEFLIYFQGTGAADDSGLPNDRFFAVRPEGSVSTLKIQRTERGDSAVYLCASSPNKQGPEAFFGQGTRLTVV.

V gene TRBV4-1 combines with J gene TRBJ2-2, with D possibly TRBD1 on 5 matching bases. Germline loops: CDR1 MGHRA, CDR2 YSYEKL. With 7 bases removed from V and 2 bases from J, the gap between germline ends came to 11 bases. The length of the CDR3 is 14 residues. In DNA, the CDR3 is TGCGCCAGCAAACGGCAGGGAAACACCGGGGAGCTGTTTTTT. It translates to CASKRQGNTGELFF.

This sequence joins TRBV29-1 and TRBJ2-3, with 8 positions matching TRBD1. Germline CDR1 and CDR2: SQVTM and ANQGSEA. The CDR3 sequence is 13 residues long. CDR3 sequence: CSESGQDTDTQYF. The CDR3 nucleotides are TGCAGTGAATCGGGACAGGACACAGATACGCAGTATTTT.

The chain couples TRBV4-3 to TRBJ1-2, with 8 nucleotides matching TRBD1. CDR3 length: 14 residues. Losses at the gene ends were 0 bases for V and 8 bases for J; bases not matched to a gene: 5. The germline CDR1 and CDR2 sequences are LGHNA and YSLEER. The CDR3 spells CASSQDPAGGGYTF. CDR3 coding DNA: TGCGCCAGCAGCCAAGATCCCGCAGGGGGCGGCTACACCTTC.

J is TRBJ2-7 and V is TRBV7-2; D is perhaps TRBD1 (6 bases). This CDR3 has 14 residues. In germline, CDR1 is SGHTA, CDR2 FQGNSA. V lost 5 bases and J 4 bases, leaving 15 bases between the germline ends. The CDR3 loop is CASSEGGQGYEQYF. The CDR3 DNA follows: TGTGCCAGCAGCGAAGGGGGTCAGGGGTACGAGCAGTACTTC.

The rearrangement links TRBV9 to TRBJ2-5; the match to TRBD2 covers 10 bases. Germline V CDR1 and CDR2: SGDLS, YYNGEE. Losses at the gene ends were 5 bases for V and 5 bases for J; bases not matched to a gene: 9. The length of the CDR3 is 15 residues. The CDR3 region is CASSLTSGVVETQYF. CDR3 nucleotides: TGTGCCAGCAGTCTTACTAGCGGGGTAGTGGAGACCCAGTACTTC. The full variable domain, its missing parts supplied by reference TRBV9 and TRBJ2-5, is DSGVTQTPKHLITATGQRVTLRCSPRSGDLSVYWYQQSLDQGLQFLIQYYNGEERAKGNILERFSAQQFPDLHSELNLSSLELGDSALYFCASSLTSGVVETQYFGPGTRLLVL.

This chain uses TRBV28 with TRBJ1-1; no firm D call. CDR3 length equals 15 residues. Germline assignment: CDR1 MDHEN and CDR2 SYDVKM. The germline V and J ends were trimmed by 5 bases and 9 bases, with 22 bases remaining between them. CDR3 DNA: TGTGCCAGCAGTCCCCGGTGGGCTCGGGAGTTCAAAGCTTTCTTT. Translated, it gives CASSPRWAREFKAFF.

This clone was observed once. This same CDR3 is encoded by further DNA sequences in the sample. This chain connects TRBV28 to TRBJ2-5, with D tentatively TRBD2 (6 bases). The germline CDR1 and CDR2 sequences are MDHEN and SYDVKM. CDR3 size: 13 residues. V dropped 6 bases and J dropped 5 bases, with 13 bases sitting between them. CDR3 DNA: TGTGCCAGCAGCTTAACTAGCCCGGAGACCCAGTACTTC. This sequence encodes CASSLTSPETQYF. Using reference TRBV28 and TRBJ2-5 for the parts outside the CDR3, the full variable domain is DVKVTQSSRYLVKRTGEKVFLECVQDMDHENMFWYRQDPGLGLRLIYFSYDVKMKEKGDIPEGYSVSREKKERFSLILESASTNQTSMYLCASSLTSPETQYFGPGTRLLVL.

This chain connects TRBV3-1 (or the pseudogene TRBV3-2) to TRBJ2-3; D is undetermined. V was clipped by 0 bases and J by 2 bases, with 15 bases between them. The CDR3 is 17 residues long. CDR1 and CDR2 from the germline V gene are LGHDT and YNNKEL (reference sequence). CDR3 coding DNA: TGTGCCAGCAGCCAAGATCCCCGGGTGTTTATCACAGATACGCAGTATTTT. Protein: CASSQDPRVFITDTQYF.

This rearrangement joins TRBV27 to TRBJ2-7, with 7 bases aligning to TRBD2. Germline V gene data show CDR1 as MNHEY and CDR2 as SMNVEV (reference sequence). This CDR3 is built from 15 residues. J gave up 4 bases and V 2 bases, and 8 bases lay outside the gene matches. The DNA for the CDR3 is TGTGCCAGCAGTTTAACGACTAGCTTCTATTACGAGCAGTACTTC. Its protein product is CASSLTTSFYYEQYF.

The rearrangement links TRBV15 to TRBJ2-3; TRBD2 matches 12 bases. Trimming removed 1 base from V and 0 bases from J; junction bases left unmatched: 5. In germline, CDR1 is LNHNV, CDR2 YYDKDF (reference sequence). The CDR3 is 18 amino acids. The CDR3 loop reads CATSRGLAGVISTDTQYF. The CDR3 DNA reads as TGTGCCACCAGCAGAGGACTAGCGGGGGTTATTAGCACAGATACGCAGTATTTT.

The chain recombines TRBV11-3 with TRBJ1-1, with D hard to call. The germline V and J ends were trimmed by 1 base and 1 base, with 7 bases remaining between them. Germline CDR1 SGHNT, CDR2 YENEEA. This CDR3 region has 14 residues. The CDR3 loop is CASSLAAGNTEAFF. CDR3 bases: TGTGCCAGCAGCTTAGCGGCGGGGAACACTGAAGCTTTCTTT.

CDR3: CAWRDISYEQYF. The CDR3 DNA follows: TGTGCCTGGAGGGACATCTCTTACGAGCAGTACTTC. V is TRBV30 and J is TRBJ2-7; weak D call: TRBD1 (5 bases). Looked up from germline, CDR1 is GTSNPN and CDR2 is SVGIG (reference sequence). The CDR3 runs 12 residues. The V end was cut by 3 bases, the J end by 4 bases, with 10 bases between.

The rearrangement links TRBV6-5 to TRBJ2-3; possibly TRBD2 for D (5 bases). The V gene lost 2 bases and the J gene lost 3 bases, with 9 bases spanning the gap. Per germline, CDR1 MNHEY and CDR2 SVGAGI. The CDR3 runs 14 residues. CDR3 amino acids: CASSYTRGTDTQYF. Written as DNA, the CDR3 is TGTGCCAGCAGTTACACTCGCGGGACAGATACGCAGTATTTT.

The rearrangement uses TRBV3-1 (or the pseudogene TRBV3-2) and TRBJ2-7; D unclear. V was cut by 4 bases and J by 3 bases, with 7 bases left in between. The germline gives CDR1 LGHDT, CDR2 YNNKEL (reference sequence). The CDR3 consists of 12 residues. Written as DNA, the CDR3 is TGTGCCAGCAGCCCAACTTTCTACGAGCAGTACTTC. Translating gives CASSPTFYEQYF.

The V call is TRBV18, the J call TRBJ2-1, with TRBD2 identical over 9 bases. This CDR3 has 16 amino acids. Germline V lookup: CDR1 KGHSH, CDR2 LQKENI. With 3 bases clipped from V and 7 bases from J, the junction kept 10 bases outside the gene matches. CDR3 residues: CASSPPLGRGGNEQFF. The CDR3 DNA reads as TGTGCCAGCTCACCGCCGTTGGGGCGGGGGGGAAATGAGCAGTTCTTC.

This clone was picked up one time. The chain links TRBV6-2 or TRBV6-3 to TRBJ1-5; D is perhaps TRBD1 (6 bases). CDR1 and CDR2 from the germline V gene are MNHEY and SVGEGT. This CDR3 is 17 amino acids long. V dropped 6 bases and J dropped 0 bases, with 18 bases sitting between them. The CDR3 loop reads CASSFVTGPNSNQPQHF. In DNA, the CDR3 is TGTGCCAGCAGCTTCGTAACAGGGCCCAATAGCAATCAGCCCCAGCATTTT.

V gene TRBV18 combines with J gene TRBJ1-6; the D is unclear. CDR1 is KGHSH and CDR2 is LQKENI in the germline V gene. The CDR3 contains 16 residues. Trimming took 3 bases from V and 7 from J, leaving 16 bases between them. Here the CDR3 reads CASSPRLPWENSPLHF. The CDR3 coding sequence is TGTGCCAGCTCACCTCGGCTACCGTGGGAGAATTCACCCCTCCACTTT.

The CDR3 nucleotides read TGTGCCAGCAGCCCGGACAGGGTGAACACTGAAGCTTTCTTT. Translating gives CASSPDRVNTEAFF. This chain links TRBV5-5 with TRBJ1-1; 8 nucleotides align to TRBD1. Trimming took 4 bases from V and 0 from J; bases not matched to a gene: 2. This CDR3 is built from 14 residues. Germline lookup yields CDR1 SGHKS and CDR2 YYEKEE (reference sequence).

The gene calls are TRBV25-1 and TRBJ1-2; 7 bases fit TRBD1. In germline, CDR1 is MGHDK, CDR2 SYGVNS. This CDR3 contains 16 residues. Trimming at V came to 1 base and at J to 4 bases, leaving 9 bases not matched to a gene. Here the CDR3 reads CASSEWGATGTYGYTF. CDR3 in DNA: TGTGCCAGCAGTGAATGGGGGGCGACAGGGACCTATGGCTACACCTTC.

The chain carries TRBV6-4 and TRBJ1-5; possibly TRBD1 for D (6 bases). The V gene lost 6 bases and the J gene lost 3 bases, with 21 bases spanning the gap. The CDR3 spans 17 residues. The germline gives CDR1 MRHNA, CDR2 SNTAGT. This CDR3 reads CASRVSIRDNSNQPQHF. The CDR3 region has the DNA TGTGCCAGCAGAGTCTCAATCCGGGACAACTCCAATCAGCCCCAGCATTTT.

This sequence joins TRBV5-8 and TRBJ2-3; a possible D gene is TRBD1 (6 bases). The CDR3 runs 15 residues. The V end was cut by 3 bases, the J end by 2 bases, with 13 bases between. The germline V gene encodes CDR1 SGHTS and CDR2 YDEGEE. The CDR3 loop reads CASSSLDRNTDTQYF. The CDR3 bases are TGTGCCAGCAGCTCGCTAGACAGGAACACAGATACGCAGTATTTT.

The chain combines TRBV5-4 with TRBJ2-1; 13 bases fit TRBD2. The V gene's germline CDR1 is SGHNT and CDR2 YYREEE (reference sequence). The J segment lost 10 bases and the V segment lost 4 bases, leaving 8 bases of the junction unmatched. The CDR3 is 15 amino acids. The CDR3 reads CASSGGLAGVGEQFF. Written as DNA, the CDR3 is TGTGCCAGCAGCGGCGGACTAGCGGGAGTAGGAGAGCAGTTCTTC.

V gene TRBV4-1 combines with J gene TRBJ2-1; possible D gene TRBD2, 6 bases. Germline values: CDR1 MGHRA, CDR2 YSYEKL. The CDR3 length is 17 residues. The ends were cut back, 3 bases at V and 0 bases at J, with 15 bases in the middle. The CDR3 DNA follows: TGCGCCAGCAGCCAGCCCCGACTAGTTAACTCCTACAATGAGCAGTTCTTC. Translated, it gives CASSQPRLVNSYNEQFF.

The chain is built from TRBV30 and TRBJ1-1; TRBD1 matches 10 bases. The CDR3 consists of 14 residues. Germline V lookup: CDR1 GTSNPN, CDR2 SVGIG (reference sequence). J lost 11 bases, V lost 0 bases, and 9 bases had no gene match. CDR3 in DNA: TGTGCCTGGAGTGTTCCGGGACAGGGGTTCTTGGCTTTCTTT. It codes for CAWSVPGQGFLAFF.

The V and J genes are TRBV25-1 and TRBJ2-7, with a weak D call TRBD1 (5 bases). Between the trimmed V and J ends, which lost 3 bases and 1 base, there was a span of 10 bases. The length of the CDR3 is 14 residues. From germline, CDR1 is MGHDK and CDR2 SYGVNS. The CDR3 nucleotides are TGTGCCAGCAGTGACCCCAGGGCGTCCTACGAGCAGTACTTC. Protein: CASSDPRASYEQYF.

The chain recombines TRBV7-2 with TRBJ1-2; D ambiguous. Germline V gene data show CDR1 as SGHTA and CDR2 as FQGNSA. V was shortened by 4 bases and J by 6 bases, with 12 bases between the two germline ends. This CDR3 is built from 13 residues. CDR3 region: CASSYRSGDGYTF. For the CDR3, the DNA is TGTGCCAGCAGCTACCGCAGCGGGGATGGCTACACCTTC.